The clone carrying this T cell receptor beta chain was counted between two and nine times. This sample was included in a study of identical twins. Template switching added a universal primer binding site, and final cDNA carried unique molecular identifiers. A single record per CDR3 protein comes from TCRdb applying MiXCR to the 5' RACE reads. The sample comprises a few hundred thousand distinct CDR3 sequences, over 8.5% of which are singletons, and approximately 3.2% rests with the top ten. V gave up 9 bases and J gave up 0 bases; unmatched junction bases: 1. The germline V gene has CDR1 KGHDR and CDR2 SFDVKD. The length of the CDR3 is 14 residues. This same sample was also part of a study on yellow fever vaccine responses in identical twins.

The chain carries TRBV24-1 and TRBJ2-6, with 7 bases identical to TRBD1. This sequence was found in a woman aged 18-29 years in good health. The sample taken for sequencing was PBMCs. The CDR3 loop is CATRQGSGANVLTF. DNA of the CDR3: TGTGCCACCCGACAGGGCTCTGGGGCCAACGTCCTGACTTTC.